This is a list of T cell receptor beta chains from one sample in a study of radiation and T cells in renal cell carcinoma. The table came from immunoSEQ multiplex PCR; TCRdb's copy has only in-frame clones and leaves some out. The repertoire holds some 120,000 clones, with approximately 75% as singletons. Sequencing was performed on blood, taken from a patient whose treatment included radiotherapy and nephrectomy. These receptors were taken from a woman in her sixties with renal cell carcinoma. CDR3s include the opening cysteine and the closing phenylalanine or tryptophan. The D gene is left open where the match is weak. Clone size is shown for a subset of rows, as once, few, many or a class of expanded clone.

v_gene: TRBV27
d_gene: -
abundance: -
j_gene: TRBJ2-6
CDR3aa: CASSLGQNHISGANVLTF
CDR3nt: TGTGCCAGCAGCCTAGGACAGAATCACATCTCTGGGGCCAACGTCCTGACTTTC

v_gene: TRBV19
d_gene: -
abundance: -
j_gene: TRBJ2-3
CDR3aa: CASSGQSTDTQYF
CDR3nt: TGTGCCAGCTCGGGGCAGTCTACAGATACGCAGTATTTT

v_gene: TRBV5-1
d_gene: -
abundance: -
j_gene: TRBJ1-2
CDR3aa: CASSLSPGRSNYGYTF
CDR3nt: TGCGCCAGCAGCTTGTCTCCCGGACGCTCTAACTATGGCTACACCTTC

v_gene: TRBV11-2
d_gene: TRBD1
abundance: -
j_gene: TRBJ1-1
CDR3aa: CASSLGVTGPRWDEAFF
CDR3nt: TGTGCCAGCAGCTTAGGCGTGACAGGGCCTAGGTGGGATGAAGCTTTCTTT

v_gene: TRBV5-1
d_gene: -
abundance: -
j_gene: TRBJ1-5
CDR3aa: CASSLEPNSNQPQHF
CDR3nt: TGCGCCAGCAGCTTGGAACCAAATAGCAATCAGCCCCAGCATTTT

v_gene: TRBV19
d_gene: TRBD1
abundance: -
j_gene: TRBJ1-5
CDR3aa: CASTRDREYQPQHF
CDR3nt: TGTGCCAGTACCCGGGACAGGGAGTATCAGCCCCAGCATTTT

v_gene: TRBV5-1
d_gene: TRBD2
abundance: few
j_gene: TRBJ2-7
CDR3aa: CASSPFGGGGEQYF
CDR3nt: TGCGCCAGCAGCCCCTTCGGGGGGGGCGGTGAGCAGTACTTC

v_gene: TRBV6-6
d_gene: TRBD2
abundance: once
j_gene: TRBJ2-1
CDR3aa: CASSTSGAGPSEQFF
CDR3nt: TGTGCCAGCAGTACCTCGGGAGCGGGACCCTCCGAGCAGTTCTTC

v_gene: TRBV6-6
d_gene: TRBD1
abundance: -
j_gene: TRBJ2-1
CDR3aa: CASSQPGQGNDEQFF
CDR3nt: TGTGCCAGCAGTCAACCGGGACAGGGCAATGATGAGCAGTTCTTC

v_gene: TRBV5-1
d_gene: TRBD2
abundance: -
j_gene: TRBJ2-2
CDR3aa: CASSMGLAGGRGELFF
CDR3nt: TGCGCCAGCAGCATGGGACTAGCGGGAGGCCGCGGGGAGCTGTTTTTT

v_gene: TRBV6-1
d_gene: -
abundance: -
j_gene: TRBJ2-7
CDR3aa: CASREPSSLGAYEQYF
CDR3nt: TGTGCCAGCAGGGAACCATCGTCGTTGGGGGCCTACGAGCAGTACTTC

v_gene: TRBV18
d_gene: -
abundance: -
j_gene: TRBJ2-1
CDR3aa: CASSPVRGQGEQFF
CDR3nt: TGTGCCAGCTCACCTGTCCGGGGACAAGGTGAGCAGTTCTTC

v_gene: TRBV4-1
d_gene: -
abundance: -
j_gene: TRBJ2-4
CDR3aa: CASSQGAPLGIQYF
CDR3nt: TGCGCCAGCAGCCAGGGGGCCCCCTTGGGCATTCAGTACTTC